This is a list of T cell receptor beta chains from one sample in a study of T cell responses to AZD1222 COVID-19 vaccine. The assay was immunoSEQ multiplex PCR, and TCRdb's table has in-frame clones only and misses some. The sample holds about 120,000 clones; more than 75% are singletons and the top ten take about 3.5%. The source material was peripheral blood, sampled on day 0 of AZD1222 vaccination. The receptors originated from an adult in good health. Both conserved end residues are part of each CDR3. Fields, in order: CDR3 protein, CDR3 DNA, V gene, D gene, CDR3 length, J gene, clone size. D genes are given only for firm matches. The listing skips clone size in some rows; elsewhere it reads once, few, many or a size class.

CDR3: CASSFAWPFTDTQYF
DNA: TGTGCCAGCAGCTTCGCCTGGCCCTTCACAGATACGCAGTATTTT
V: TRBV7-2
D: .
length: 15
J: TRBJ2-3
size: .

CDR3: CASSLERTGATGELFF
DNA: TGTGCCAGCAGCCTAGAACGGACAGGGGCCACCGGGGAGCTGTTTTTT
V: TRBV7-9
D: TRBD1
length: 16
J: TRBJ2-2
size: .

CDR3: CASSWTAPLNEQFF
DNA: TGTGCCAGCAGTTGGACGGCCCCCCTCAATGAGCAGTTCTTC
V: TRBV6-6
D: .
length: 14
J: TRBJ2-1
size: .

CDR3: CATADRVAGNTIYF
DNA: TGTGCCACCGCTGACAGGGTAGCTGGAAACACCATATATTTT
V: TRBV19
D: TRBD1
length: 14
J: TRBJ1-3
size: once

CDR3: CASSFRADGNEKLFF
DNA: TGTGCCAGCAGTTTCCGTGCGGACGGTAATGAAAAACTGTTTTTT
V: TRBV6-5
D: .
length: 15
J: TRBJ1-4
size: .

CDR3: CASTLTSDSPLHF
DNA: TGTGCCAGCACCCTAACCTCGGATTCACCCCTCCACTTT
V: TRBV12-3/TRBV12-4
D: .
length: 13
J: TRBJ1-6
size: .

CDR3: CASSLNSANTEAFF
DNA: TGTGCCAGCAGTTTGAACAGTGCTAACACTGAAGCTTTCTTT
V: TRBV6-5
D: .
length: 14
J: TRBJ1-1
size: .

CDR3: CASQGLARDTQYF
DNA: TGTGCCAGTCAGGGACTAGCGAGGGATACGCAGTATTTT
V: TRBV19
D: TRBD2
length: 13
J: TRBJ2-3
size: .

CDR3: CASSTYSGGPDTQYF
DNA: TGTGCCAGCAGCACCTATAGCGGGGGCCCAGATACGCAGTATTTT
V: TRBV7-2
D: TRBD2
length: 15
J: TRBJ2-3
size: .

CDR3: CASSLTSPLGYNEQFF
DNA: TGTGCCAGCAGCTTGACTAGCCCTCTTGGGTACAATGAGCAGTTCTTC
V: TRBV5-5
D: .
length: 16
J: TRBJ2-1
size: few

CDR3: CASRKGTGGDEKLFF
DNA: TGTGCCAGCAGGAAGGGGACAGGGGGGGATGAAAAACTGTTTTTT
V: TRBV27
D: TRBD1
length: 15
J: TRBJ1-4
size: .

CDR3: CASSQVWDRTHNEQFF
DNA: TGTGCCAGCAGCCAAGTCTGGGACAGGACCCACAATGAGCAGTTCTTC
V: TRBV3-1/TRBV3-2
D: TRBD1
length: 16
J: TRBJ2-1
size: .

CDR3: CASSLPRGGLRTSGANVLTF
DNA: TGTGCCAGTAGTTTACCCAGGGGAGGCTTAAGAACCTCTGGGGCCAACGTCCTGACTTTC
V: TRBV19
D: .
length: 20
J: TRBJ2-6
size: .

CDR3: CASSLGQNYGYTF
DNA: TGCGCCAGCAGCCTGGGACAAAACTATGGCTACACCTTC
V: TRBV5-1
D: .
length: 13
J: TRBJ1-2
size: .

CDR3: CASSRALTGDSPLHF
DNA: TGTGCCAGCAGCCGAGCGTTGACAGGGGACTCACCCCTCCACTTT
V: TRBV7-8
D: TRBD1
length: 15
J: TRBJ1-6
size: few

CDR3: CASSLASWGQYEQYF
DNA: TGTGCCAGCAGCTTAGCGTCCTGGGGGCAGTACGAGCAGTACTTC
V: TRBV7-9
D: .
length: 15
J: TRBJ2-7
size: .

CDR3: CASSLLAENTYGYTF
DNA: TGTGCCAGCAGCTTATTAGCTGAGAACACCTATGGCTACACCTTC
V: TRBV7-9
D: .
length: 15
J: TRBJ1-2
size: .

CDR3: CASSSPRTGRQHF
DNA: TGTGCCAGCAGTTCACCCAGAACAGGGCGCCAGCATTTT
V: TRBV6-5
D: .
length: 13
J: TRBJ1-5
size: once

CDR3: CASSQDRGLATEAFF
DNA: TGCGCCAGCAGCCAAGACAGGGGGTTGGCCACTGAAGCTTTCTTT
V: TRBV4-3
D: TRBD1
length: 15
J: TRBJ1-1
size: .

CDR3: CASTPGRANTEAFF
DNA: TGTGCCAGCACCCCGGGGAGGGCGAACACTGAAGCTTTCTTT
V: TRBV7-2
D: .
length: 14
J: TRBJ1-1
size: .

CDR3: CASSLDLRSPLHF
DNA: TGTGCCAGCAGCTTAGATCTACGTTCACCCCTCCACTTT
V: TRBV11-2
D: .
length: 13
J: TRBJ1-6
size: .

CDR3: CASSPLTVGSTEAFF
DNA: TGTGCCAGCAGCCCACTTACGGTTGGGAGCACTGAAGCTTTCTTT
V: TRBV3-1/TRBV3-2
D: .
length: 15
J: TRBJ1-1
size: .

CDR3: CATSRVSGGSNQPQHF
DNA: TGTGCCACCAGCAGAGTATCGGGGGGAAGCAATCAGCCCCAGCATTTT
V: TRBV15
D: .
length: 16
J: TRBJ1-5
size: .

CDR3: CASSSRGSSTDTQYF
DNA: TGTGCCAGCAGCTCGCGGGGATCTAGCACAGATACGCAGTATTTT
V: TRBV9
D: .
length: 15
J: TRBJ2-3
size: .

CDR3: CATSDESGTGGIDTQYF
DNA: TGTGCCACCAGTGACGAATCCGGGACAGGGGGGATAGATACGCAGTATTTT
V: TRBV24-1
D: TRBD1
length: 17
J: TRBJ2-3
size: .

CDR3: CASSLWGAQLTEAFF
DNA: TGTGCCAGCAGCTTATGGGGGGCCCAGCTCACTGAAGCTTTCTTT
V: TRBV7-3
D: .
length: 15
J: TRBJ1-1
size: .